This T cell receptor (beta chain) was identified during a study of low-dose radiotherapy and immunotherapy resistance in tumors. Study summary: A dose of 1 Gy per fraction every two weeks went to Cohort 2, totaling 13 Gy over 26 weeks. Both TCRalpha and TCRbeta chains were reverse transcribed with V-gene-specific primers. Aspirin 300 mg was given orally each day for four cycles from cycle 1 day 1.

In its sample, this clonotype was seen a few times. The authors ran around 22 PCR cycles to amplify TCRs with a constant-region primer and V-primer adapter. The isolated mRNA underwent amplification through in vitro transcription. TCRdb fed the reads into MiXCR, producing one record per CDR3 protein. The top ten hold about 6.2% of the sample, which has about 50,000 distinct CDR3 sequences, 10% to 15% seen once. Germline V gene data show CDR1 as SQVTM and CDR2 as ANQGSEA. V shed 7 bases, J shed 7 bases, and the junction held 3 bases outside the gene matches. The length of the CDR3 is 11 residues. Time point denoted: before trial treatment.

The chain couples TRBV29-1 to TRBJ1-2, with 10 bases that match TRBD1. The sequence derives from a female donor with ovarian cancer. Sequenced here: PBMCs, sampled before treatment. CDR3 protein: CSGGTGVGYTF. The CDR3 DNA sequence: TGCAGCGGCGGGACAGGGGTTGGCTACACCTTC.